Below are 8 T cell receptor beta chains sequenced from a single sample in a study of long-term antiretroviral therapy in people with HIV. Survey-level immunoSEQ v3.0 assays were run. Sequencing used immunoSEQ multiplex PCR; TCRdb keeps in-frame clones, though not all of them. The sample includes 25,000 to 30,000 clones, 70% to 90% of them seen just once. The sequencing used unsorted PBMCs, collected 0.8 years after starting antiretroviral therapy. Receptors were obtained from a woman between 25 and 40 years old with HIV.

V is TRBV27 and J is TRBJ1-5; D is uncertain. The V gene lost 4 bases and the J gene lost 2 bases, with 9 bases spanning the gap. The CDR3 is 14 residues long. CDR1 and CDR2 from the germline V gene are MNHEY and SMNVEV (reference sequence). This chain's CDR3 is CASSSSLGNQPQHF. DNA for the CDR3: TGTGCCAGCAGTTCTTCACTTGGCAATCAGCCCCAGCATTTT.

This clone showed up just a few times. V gene TRBV7-9 combines with J gene TRBJ1-5, with no clear D. Germline V CDR1 and CDR2: SEHNR, FQNEAQ (reference sequence). This CDR3 has 17 residues. V was trimmed by 1 base and J by 1 base, leaving 14 bases between them. This CDR3 reads CASSLDRYAASNQPQHF. CDR3 DNA sequence: TGTGCCAGCAGCTTAGATAGGTACGCGGCCAGCAATCAGCCCCAGCATTTT.

The rearrangement links TRBV5-6 to TRBJ2-1, with TRBD1 matching 9 bases. This CDR3 is 16 amino acids long. Looked up from germline, CDR1 is SGHDT and CDR2 is YYEEEE. The ends lost 2 bases at V and 10 bases at J; junction bases unmatched: 13. CDR3 nucleotides: TGTGCCAGCAGCTTAAGCCGGGACAGGGACCCCCACGAGCAGTTCTTC. This translates into CASSLSRDRDPHEQFF.

This clone was recorded once. The chain carries TRBV11-2 and TRBJ2-7, with TRBD1 identical over 8 bases. The CDR3 runs 14 residues. CDR1 and CDR2 from the germline V gene are SGHAT and FQNNGV. Trimming cost V 3 bases and J 3 bases; bases outside gene matches: 4. This chain's CDR3 is CASSFETGDYEQYF. The CDR3, as DNA: TGTGCCAGCAGCTTCGAGACAGGGGACTACGAGCAGTACTTC.

The chain carries TRBV30 and TRBJ2-3; the match to TRBD2 covers 8 bases. The CDR3 has 16 residues. CDR1 and CDR2 from the germline V gene are GTSNPN and SVGIG (reference sequence). V lost 1 base, J lost 3 bases, and 9 bases stayed unmatched. As DNA, the CDR3 is TGTGCCTGGAGTGGATTCGGGGGGGCCCTGACAGATACGCAGTATTTT. Translating it yields CAWSGFGGALTDTQYF.

V is TRBV7-3 and J is TRBJ2-5, with D possibly being TRBD2 (6 bases). The CDR3 spans 16 residues. Germline V gene data show CDR1 as SGHTA and CDR2 as FQGTGA. The V end was cut by 3 bases, the J end by 1 base, with 15 bases between. CDR3 bases: TGTGCCAGCAGCTTCCGGGGGAATCGGTTCCAAGAGACCCAGTACTTC. This gives the protein CASSFRGNRFQETQYF.

The chain combines TRBV2 with TRBJ2-2; D gene uncertain. The germline V and J ends were trimmed by 5 bases and 5 bases, with 15 bases remaining between them. This CDR3 region has 15 residues. In germline, CDR1 is SNHLY, CDR2 FYNNEI. This CDR3 is CASSTSGPQTGELFF. Written as DNA, the CDR3 is TGTGCCAGCAGTACCTCCGGGCCGCAAACCGGGGAGCTGTTTTTT.

This clone was recorded a few times. The chain joins TRBV11-2 to TRBJ1-4; D perhaps matches TRBD1 (5 bases). The CDR3 has 15 amino acids. Germline V lookup: CDR1 SGHAT, CDR2 FQNNGV. V was clipped by 5 bases and J by 8 bases, with 18 bases between them. CDR3 bases: TGTGCCAGCAGCCCTCAGGGAGGGAGGACCGAAAAACTGTTTTTT. As protein: CASSPQGGRTEKLFF. Supplemented by reference TRBV11-2 and TRBJ1-4, the full variable domain reads EAGVAQSPRYKIIEKRQSVAFWCNPISGHATLYWYQQILGQGPKLLIQFQNNGVVDDSQLPKDRFSAERLKGVDSTLKIQPAKLEDSAVYLCASSPQGGRTEKLFFGSGTQLSVL.